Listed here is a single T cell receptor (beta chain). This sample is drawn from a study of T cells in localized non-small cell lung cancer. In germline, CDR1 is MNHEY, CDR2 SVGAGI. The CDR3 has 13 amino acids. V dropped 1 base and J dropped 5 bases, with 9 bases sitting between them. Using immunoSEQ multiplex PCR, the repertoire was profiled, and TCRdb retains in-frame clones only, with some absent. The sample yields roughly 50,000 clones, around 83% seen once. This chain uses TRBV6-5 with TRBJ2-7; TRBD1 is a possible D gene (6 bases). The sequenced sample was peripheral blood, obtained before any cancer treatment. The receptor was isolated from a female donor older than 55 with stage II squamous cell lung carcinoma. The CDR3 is CASSYWGQDEQYF. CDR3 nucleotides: TGTGCCAGCAGTTACTGGGGGCAAGACGAGCAGTACTTC.